This T cell receptor (beta chain) emerged from a study of blood T cell repertoires in COVID-19. Study-level information: T cells, B-cell-depleted T cells, or PBMCs provided the cDNA or gDNA that served as material.

The V and J ends lost 6 bases and 4 bases respectively, with 18 bases between them. The germline V gene encodes CDR1 SGHTA and CDR2 FQGNSA. The CDR3 has 15 residues. The protocol was immunoSEQ multiplex PCR, while the TCRdb copy is restricted to in-frame clones and leaves out a portion. The repertoire holds fewer than 200,000 clones, with approximately 88% as singletons. The receptor's source is a woman aged 80 or older with active or convalescent COVID-19. The sample was peripheral blood. The chain combines TRBV7-2 with TRBJ1-2; D possibly corresponds to TRBD1 (6 bases). In nucleotides, the CDR3 is TGTGCCAGCAGAAACGGGTACAGGGAGGGCTATGGCTACACCTTC. Amino acid sequence: CASRNGYREGYGYTF.